These 23 T cell receptor beta chains originate from one sample sequenced in a study of beta chain features in type 1 diabetes. These receptors lack a known antigen. Study-level findings and limits: Shortening of TCRB CDR3s, moderate but significant, appeared in all four CD4+ subsets of Type 1 diabetes patients.

Expressed TCRB transcripts were sequenced because the entire RNA isolate underwent reverse transcription. Libraries were prepared by immunoSEQ multiplex PCR; TCRdb keeps only in-frame clonotypes and omits some of them. Altogether some 350,000 clones are present, less than 15% being singletons, with the ten largest covering roughly 0.015%. The source material was naive CD4+ T cells from blood. These receptors originate from a woman in her late teens or twenties with type 1 diabetes.

This clone was detected a few times. The chain couples TRBV7-7 to TRBJ2-2; D unclear. Germline lookup yields CDR1 SSHAT and CDR2 FNYEAQ (reference sequence). This CDR3 contains 13 residues. The V end lost 1 base, the J end lost 5 bases, and 5 bases lay between the germline ends. CDR3 sequence: CASSLGITGELFF. The CDR3 DNA follows: TGTGCCAGCAGCTTAGGTATTACCGGGGAGCTGTTTTTT.

This clone was picked up a small number of times. The chain employs TRBV7-2 and TRBJ2-3; no clear D. V lost 4 bases and J 2 bases, leaving 4 bases between the germline ends. Germline V gene lookup returns CDR1 SGHTA and CDR2 FQGNSA. The CDR3 spans 12 residues. CDR3 bases: TGTGCCAGCAGCTACTCCACAGATACGCAGTATTTT. As protein: CASSYSTDTQYF.

This clone occurred a few times. This sequence joins TRBV19 and TRBJ1-2, with TRBD1 matching 11 bases. The CDR3 spans 16 residues. CDR1 and CDR2 from the germline V gene are LNHDA and SQIVND (reference sequence). J gave up 4 bases and V 6 bases, and 10 bases lay outside the gene matches. This chain's CDR3 is CASRTGTGGSIYGYTF. CDR3 in DNA: TGTGCCAGTAGGACTGGGACAGGGGGAAGCATCTATGGCTACACCTTC.

Only a few counts were recorded for this clone. The rearrangement uses TRBV2 and TRBJ2-1; 9 positions agree with TRBD1. The CDR3 has 15 residues. Germline V gene lookup returns CDR1 SNHLY and CDR2 FYNNEI. V shed 7 bases, J shed 0 bases, and the junction held 4 bases outside the gene matches. As DNA, the CDR3 is TGTGCCAGCACCGGACAGGGGAGCTCCTACAATGAGCAGTTCTTC. It yields the protein CASTGQGSSYNEQFF.

This clone was counted between two and nine times. The chain uses TRBV30 and TRBJ2-5; 8 bases line up with TRBD1. The ends lost 3 bases at V and 4 bases at J; junction bases unmatched: 7. The CDR3 has 14 amino acids. CDR1 is GTSNPN, CDR2 SVGIG, per germline (reference sequence). Here the CDR3 DNA reads TGTGCCTGGAGCCCTAGGACAGGGTCAGAGACCCAGTACTTC. Amino acid sequence: CAWSPRTGSETQYF.

This clone was counted a few times. The V gene is TRBV30, the J gene TRBJ2-1, with 8 bases aligning to TRBD2. The trim removed 3 bases at V and 0 bases at J, leaving 7 bases unmatched. Germline CDR1 reads GTSNPN; CDR2 reads SVGIG (reference sequence). The CDR3 has 16 residues. The CDR3: CAWSGGRMSSYNEQFF. CDR3 coding DNA: TGTGCCTGGAGCGGCGGGAGGATGAGCTCCTACAATGAGCAGTTCTTC.

This clone was seen only a few times. The DNA for the CDR3 is TGTGCCAGCAGCTTTACAGGGAACTACGAGCAGTACGTC. Its protein product is CASSFTGNYEQYV. The gene calls are TRBV7-9 and TRBJ2-7; D is possibly TRBD1 (6 bases). The CDR3 contains 13 residues. Germline V gene lookup returns CDR1 SEHNR and CDR2 FQNEAQ (reference sequence). Trimming took 3 bases from V and 3 from J, leaving 9 bases between them.

This clone has only a few counts. This chain connects TRBV30 to TRBJ1-5; D gene unclear. Germline V gene data show CDR1 as GTSNPN and CDR2 as SVGIG (reference sequence). V shed 0 bases and J shed 0 bases, with 9 bases lying between them. This CDR3 region has 15 residues. CDR3 bases: TGTGCCTGGAGTGTACGGTCGTATAGCAATCAGCCCCAGCATTTT. This translates into CAWSVRSYSNQPQHF. Filled out from reference TRBV30 and TRBJ1-5, the complete variable domain reads SQTIHQWPATLVQPVGSPLSLECTVEGTSNPNLYWYRQAAGRGLQLLFYSVGIGQISSEVPQNLSASRPQDRQFILSSKKLLLSDSGFYLCAWSVRSYSNQPQHFGDGTRLSIL.

There are a few counts of this clone. The chain combines TRBV2 with TRBJ2-3, with D maybe TRBD2 (5 bases). The CDR3 extends over 13 amino acids. Per the germline V gene, CDR1 is SNHLY and CDR2 is FYNNEI. Trimming took 5 bases from V and 6 from J, leaving 12 bases between them. CDR3 in amino acids: CASSLGGADTQYF. CDR3 coding DNA: TGTGCCAGCAGTCTCGGAGGAGCGGATACGCAGTATTTT.

V gene TRBV11-2 combines with J gene TRBJ2-1, with 7 bases aligning to TRBD2. CDR1 and CDR2 from the germline V gene are SGHAT and FQNNGV. This CDR3 spans 14 amino acids. J was trimmed by 9 bases and V by 6 bases; bases with no gene match: 11. In DNA form, the CDR3 reads TGTGCCAGCAGGCGTGCGAGGGAGGGCCGTGAGCAGTTCTTC. Its protein product is CASRRAREGREQFF.

This clone turned up a few times. The chain recombines TRBV6-6 with TRBJ1-2, with TRBD1 matching 8 bases. V was pared by 2 bases and J by 8 bases, with 10 bases of the junction left unmatched. The CDR3 consists of 15 residues. Germline V gene lookup returns CDR1 MNHNY and CDR2 SVGAGI (reference sequence). The CDR3 loop reads CASSYPPGQGGGYTF. CDR3 bases: TGTGCCAGCAGTTACCCCCCCGGACAGGGTGGAGGCTACACCTTC.

This chain connects TRBV19 to TRBJ2-1; D not certain. V lost 8 bases and J lost 13, with 15 bases in between. The CDR3 totals 11 residues. Per the germline V gene, CDR1 is LNHDA and CDR2 is SQIVND (reference sequence). This CDR3 is CASHPRVQQFF. The CDR3 bases are TGTGCCAGTCACCCCCGGGTACAACAGTTCTTC.

Notes on this clone: An end of the junction differs from the germline gene, which may be a read error. The chain joins TRBV2 to TRBJ2-3; 9 nucleotides match TRBD1. CDR1 is SNHLY, CDR2 FYNNEI, per germline. The CDR3 sequence is 11 residues long. This CDR3 reads CASSTGGRPLF. DNA of the CDR3: TGTGCCAGCAGTACAGGGGGCCGACCTCTCTTT.

This clone was seen only a few times. This sequence joins TRBV18 and TRBJ2-2; 10 bases fit TRBD2. Trimming removed 6 bases from V and 6 bases from J; junction bases left unmatched: 7. The CDR3 runs to 15 residues. Germline V gives CDR1 KGHSH, CDR2 LQKENI. The CDR3, as DNA: TGTGCCAGCTCGCCGGGACTAGCGCGATCCGGGGAGCTGTTTTTT. Its protein product is CASSPGLARSGELFF.

The chain combines TRBV18 with TRBJ2-5, with no clear D. V lost 1 base to trimming and J lost 5 bases, with 8 bases between them. The CDR3 covers 13 residues. Looked up from germline, CDR1 is KGHSH and CDR2 is LQKENI. CDR3 sequence: CASSPQARETQYF. The CDR3, as DNA: TGTGCCAGCTCACCACAAGCCAGGGAGACCCAGTACTTC. The full variable domain, with the rest looked up from reference TRBV18 and TRBJ2-5, is NAGVMQNPRHLVRRRGQEARLRCSPMKGHSHVYWYRQLPEEGLKFMVYLQKENIIDESGMPKERFSAEFPKEGPSILRIQQVVRGDSAAYFCASSPQARETQYFGPGTRLLVL.

This clone was observed a few times. The chain uses TRBV7-8 and TRBJ2-7; tentative D call: TRBD1 (5 bases). Trimming took 0 bases from V and 5 from J, leaving 8 bases between them. The germline V gene encodes CDR1 SGHVS and CDR2 FQNEAQ. This CDR3 region has 13 residues. The CDR3 bases are TGTGCCAGCAGCTTAGCGGAAGGGGACGAGCAGTACTTC. This sequence encodes CASSLAEGDEQYF.

As concerns this clone: The junction departs from germline at one end; a sequencing error may be responsible. The chain couples TRBV5-1 to TRBJ1-2; 9 bases fit TRBD1. This CDR3 comprises 16 residues. Germline V lookup: CDR1 SGHRS, CDR2 YFSETQ. The CDR3 DNA reads as TGCGCCAGCAGCTTGACAGGGGGCCATGGTAACTCTGGCTACACCTTC. Protein product: CASSLTGGHGNSGYTF.

The genes are TRBV5-1 and TRBJ2-7; D remains unclear. Looked up from germline, CDR1 is SGHRS and CDR2 is YFSETQ. Trimming took off 2 bases at V and 3 bases at J, with 9 bases between the two ends. The CDR3 contains 13 residues. The CDR3 coding sequence is TGCGCCAGCAGCTTTTCCTCCGTCTACGAGCAGTACTTC. Protein sequence: CASSFSSVYEQYF.

The chain carries TRBV5-1 and TRBJ2-7; a possible D gene is TRBD2 (5 bases). Germline CDR1 SGHRS, CDR2 YFSETQ. Trimming took off 0 bases at V and 2 bases at J, with 12 bases between the two ends. This CDR3 is built from 15 residues. The CDR3 DNA sequence: TGCGCCAGCAGCTTGGCTCCGGGATCCACCTACGAGCAGTACTTC. Amino acids: CASSLAPGSTYEQYF.

The chain is built from TRBV10-3 and TRBJ2-5, with 13 bases that match TRBD2. The germline gives CDR1 ENHRY, CDR2 SYGVKD. With V trimmed by 2 bases and J by 5 bases, 2 bases remained unmatched. The CDR3 is made up of 15 amino acids. The chain's CDR3 is CAISEGLAGVETQYF. The CDR3 nucleotides read TGTGCCATCAGTGAGGGACTAGCGGGAGTTGAGACCCAGTACTTC.

The chain couples TRBV7-9 to TRBJ2-7, with 7 bases aligning to TRBD1. The trim removed 5 bases at V and 0 bases at J, leaving 10 bases unmatched. There are 16 residues in the CDR3. Germline V gene sequence: CDR1 SEHNR, CDR2 FQNEAQ (reference sequence). CDR3 bases: TGTGCCAGCAGCCAATGGTCCGGGACAGCCTCCTACGAGCAGTACTTC. It codes for CASSQWSGTASYEQYF. The full variable domain, its missing parts supplied by reference TRBV7-9 and TRBJ2-7, is DTGVSQNPRHKITKRGQNVTFRCDPISEHNRLYWYRQTLGQGPEFLTYFQNEAQLEKSRLLSDRFSAERPKGSFSTLEIQRTEQGDSAMYLCASSQWSGTASYEQYFGPGTRLTVT.

A single count supports this clone. The chain is built from TRBV11-3 and TRBJ2-7; 7 bases align to TRBD1. In germline, CDR1 is SGHNT, CDR2 YENEEA. V dropped 1 base and J dropped 6; count of bases not matched to a gene: 9. The CDR3 extends over 15 amino acids. CDR3 nucleotide sequence: TGTGCCAGCAGCTTAGGGACAGGTTTTAATTCCGAGCAGTACTTC. Residues: CASSLGTGFNSEQYF. Full variable domain (remainder filled in from reference TRBV11-3 and TRBJ2-7): EAGVVQSPRYKIIEKKQPVAFWCNPISGHNTLYWYLQNLGQGPELLIRYENEEAVDDSQLPKDRFSAERLKGVDSTLKIQPAELGDSAVYLCASSLGTGFNSEQYFGPGTRLTVT.

The chain has TRBV19 and TRBJ1-2; D gene uncertain. The germline V and J ends were trimmed by 4 bases and 3 bases, with 9 bases remaining between them. This CDR3 spans 13 amino acids. CDR1 is LNHDA and CDR2 is SQIVND in the germline V gene (reference sequence). In DNA, the CDR3 is TGTGCCAGTAGTACCTTCGGGGACTATGGCTACACCTTC. Its protein product is CASSTFGDYGYTF.